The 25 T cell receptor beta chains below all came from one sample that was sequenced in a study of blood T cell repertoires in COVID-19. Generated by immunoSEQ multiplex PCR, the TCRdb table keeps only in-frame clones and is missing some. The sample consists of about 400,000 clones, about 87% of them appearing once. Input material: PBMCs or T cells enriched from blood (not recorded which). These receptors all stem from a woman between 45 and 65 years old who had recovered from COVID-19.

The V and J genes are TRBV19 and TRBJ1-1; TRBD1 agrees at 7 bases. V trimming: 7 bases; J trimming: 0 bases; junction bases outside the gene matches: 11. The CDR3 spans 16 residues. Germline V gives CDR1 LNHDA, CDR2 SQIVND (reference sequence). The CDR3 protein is CASKPLTDRLNTEAFF. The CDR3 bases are TGTGCCAGTAAACCCTTAACGGACAGGCTGAACACTGAAGCTTTCTTT.

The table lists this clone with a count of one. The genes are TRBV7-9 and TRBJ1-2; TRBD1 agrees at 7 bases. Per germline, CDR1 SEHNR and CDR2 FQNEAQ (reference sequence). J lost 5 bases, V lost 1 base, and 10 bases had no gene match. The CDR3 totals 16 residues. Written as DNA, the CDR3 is TGTGCCAGCAGCTTAGTTGCAGGGGGAGAGAGGTATGGCTACACCTTC. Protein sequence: CASSLVAGGERYGYTF.

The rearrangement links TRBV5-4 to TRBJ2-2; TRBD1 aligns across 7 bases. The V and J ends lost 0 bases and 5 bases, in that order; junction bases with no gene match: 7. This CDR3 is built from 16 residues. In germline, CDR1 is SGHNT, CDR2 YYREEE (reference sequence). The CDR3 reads CASSLESGGRTGELFF. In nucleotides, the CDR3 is TGTGCCAGCAGCTTGGAGTCAGGGGGACGGACCGGGGAGCTGTTTTTT.

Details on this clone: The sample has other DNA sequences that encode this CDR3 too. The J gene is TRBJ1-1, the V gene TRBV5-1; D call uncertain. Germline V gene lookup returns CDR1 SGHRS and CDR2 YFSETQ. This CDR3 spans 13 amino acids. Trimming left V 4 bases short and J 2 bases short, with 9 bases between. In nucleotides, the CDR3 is TGCGCCAGCAGCCTCCAGTCTAACACTGAAGCTTTCTTT. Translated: CASSLQSNTEAFF.

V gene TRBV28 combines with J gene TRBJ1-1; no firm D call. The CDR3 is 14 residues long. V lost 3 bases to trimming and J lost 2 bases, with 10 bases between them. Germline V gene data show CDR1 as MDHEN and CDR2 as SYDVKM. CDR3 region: CASSLPRQNTEAFF. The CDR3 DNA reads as TGTGCCAGCAGTTTGCCCAGACAAAACACTGAAGCTTTCTTT.

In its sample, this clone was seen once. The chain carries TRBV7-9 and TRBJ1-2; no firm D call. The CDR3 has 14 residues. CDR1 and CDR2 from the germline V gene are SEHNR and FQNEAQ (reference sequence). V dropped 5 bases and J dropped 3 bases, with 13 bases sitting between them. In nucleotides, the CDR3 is TGTGCCAGCAGCCCCCGGGGTATGGACTATGGCTACACCTTC. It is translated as CASSPRGMDYGYTF.

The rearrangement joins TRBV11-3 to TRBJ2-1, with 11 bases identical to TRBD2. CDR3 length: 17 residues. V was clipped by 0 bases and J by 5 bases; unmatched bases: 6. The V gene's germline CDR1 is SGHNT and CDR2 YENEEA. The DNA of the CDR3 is TGTGCCAGCAGCTTAGAATCCGTAGCGGGGGGGCACAATGAGCAGTTCTTC. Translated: CASSLESVAGGHNEQFF. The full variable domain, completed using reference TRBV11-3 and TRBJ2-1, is EAGVVQSPRYKIIEKKQPVAFWCNPISGHNTLYWYLQNLGQGPELLIRYENEEAVDDSQLPKDRFSAERLKGVDSTLKIQPAELGDSAVYLCASSLESVAGGHNEQFFGPGTRLTVL.

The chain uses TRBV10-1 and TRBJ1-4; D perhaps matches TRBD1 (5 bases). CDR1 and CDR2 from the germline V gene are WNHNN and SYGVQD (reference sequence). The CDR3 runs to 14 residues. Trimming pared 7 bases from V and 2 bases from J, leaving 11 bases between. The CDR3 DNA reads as TGCGCCAGCACCGGGGGATCTACTAATGAAAAACTGTTTTTT. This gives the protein CASTGGSTNEKLFF.

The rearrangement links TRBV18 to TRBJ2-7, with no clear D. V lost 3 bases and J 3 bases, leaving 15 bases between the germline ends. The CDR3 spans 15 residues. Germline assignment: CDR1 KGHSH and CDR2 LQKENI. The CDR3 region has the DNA TGTGCCAGCTCACCCTCCCAGGCTGGTCTCTACGAGCAGTACTTC. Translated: CASSPSQAGLYEQYF.

The CDR3 region is CASSPYSSTGDQNYGYTF. Written as DNA, the CDR3 is TGTGCCAGCAGCCCTTACTCATCTACAGGGGACCAAAACTATGGCTACACCTTC. The rearrangement joins TRBV6-2 or TRBV6-3 to TRBJ1-2; 7 bases line up with TRBD1. The CDR3 runs to 18 residues. Germline V gene data show CDR1 as MNHEY and CDR2 as SVGEGT. V dropped 6 bases and J dropped 2; count of bases not matched to a gene: 18.

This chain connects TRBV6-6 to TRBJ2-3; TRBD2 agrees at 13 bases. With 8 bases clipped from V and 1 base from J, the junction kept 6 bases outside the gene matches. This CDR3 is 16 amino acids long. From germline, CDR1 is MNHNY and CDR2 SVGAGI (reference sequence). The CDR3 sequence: CASQLGLAGGTDTQYF. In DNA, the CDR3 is TGTGCCAGCCAACTCGGACTAGCGGGGGGCACAGATACGCAGTATTTT.

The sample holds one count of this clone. The CDR3: CASSSPGEPPGDEQYF. CDR3 bases: TGTGCCAGCAGTTCCCCGGGGGAACCCCCTGGCGACGAGCAGTACTTC. This chain uses TRBV27 with TRBJ2-7; a possible D gene is TRBD2 (6 bases). V lost 4 bases, J lost 5 bases, and 21 bases lay in between. The germline V gene encodes CDR1 MNHEY and CDR2 SMNVEV (reference sequence). The CDR3 totals 16 residues.

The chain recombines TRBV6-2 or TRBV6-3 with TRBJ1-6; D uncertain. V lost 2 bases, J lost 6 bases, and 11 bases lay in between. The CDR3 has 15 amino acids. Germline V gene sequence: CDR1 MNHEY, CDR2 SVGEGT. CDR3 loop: CASSYAGKINSPLHF. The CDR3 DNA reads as TGTGCCAGCAGTTACGCGGGGAAGATTAATTCACCCCTCCACTTT.

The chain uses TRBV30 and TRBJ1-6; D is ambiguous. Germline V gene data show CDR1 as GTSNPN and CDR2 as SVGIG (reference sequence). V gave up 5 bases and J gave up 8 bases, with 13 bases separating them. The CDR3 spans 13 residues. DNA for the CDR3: TGTGCCTGGGCCCTGACGGGTTATTCACCCCTCCACTTT. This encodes CAWALTGYSPLHF.

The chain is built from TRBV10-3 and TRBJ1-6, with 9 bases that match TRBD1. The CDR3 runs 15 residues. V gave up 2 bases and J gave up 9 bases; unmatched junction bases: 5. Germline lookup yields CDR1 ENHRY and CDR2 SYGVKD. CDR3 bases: TGTGCCATCAGTGAGCAAACAGGGGGCACTTCACCCCTCCACTTT. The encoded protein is CAISEQTGGTSPLHF.

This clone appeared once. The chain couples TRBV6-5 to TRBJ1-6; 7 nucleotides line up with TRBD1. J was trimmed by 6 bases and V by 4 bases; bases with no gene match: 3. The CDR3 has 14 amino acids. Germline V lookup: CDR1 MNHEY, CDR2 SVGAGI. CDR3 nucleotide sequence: TGTGCCAGCAGTTCCGGGACAGCTAATTCACCCCTCCACTTT. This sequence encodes CASSSGTANSPLHF.

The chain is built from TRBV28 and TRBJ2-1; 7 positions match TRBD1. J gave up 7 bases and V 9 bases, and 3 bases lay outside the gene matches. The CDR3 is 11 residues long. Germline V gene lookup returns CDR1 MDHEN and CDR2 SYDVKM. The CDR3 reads CASRGPNEQFF. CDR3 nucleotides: TGTGCCAGTAGGGGGCCGAATGAGCAGTTCTTC.

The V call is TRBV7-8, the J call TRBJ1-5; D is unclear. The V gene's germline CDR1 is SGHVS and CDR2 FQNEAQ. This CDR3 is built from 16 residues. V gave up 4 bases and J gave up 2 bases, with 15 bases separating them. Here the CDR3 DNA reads TGTGCCAGCAGCTCCCGACTCCCATTCGGCAATCAGCCCCAGCATTTT. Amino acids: CASSSRLPFGNQPQHF.

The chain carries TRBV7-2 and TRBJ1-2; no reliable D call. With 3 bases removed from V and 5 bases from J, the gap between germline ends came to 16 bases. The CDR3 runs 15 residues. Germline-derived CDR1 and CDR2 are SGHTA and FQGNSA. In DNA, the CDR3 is TGTGCCAGCAGCTTGCCGTTCAGGAACCTTTATGGCTACACCTTC. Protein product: CASSLPFRNLYGYTF.

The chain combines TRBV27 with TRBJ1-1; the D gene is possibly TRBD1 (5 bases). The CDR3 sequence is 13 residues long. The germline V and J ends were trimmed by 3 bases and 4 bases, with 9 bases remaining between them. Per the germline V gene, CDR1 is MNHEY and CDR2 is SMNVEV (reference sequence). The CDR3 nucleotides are TGTGCCAGCAGTTTCAGGGAGGGCACTGAAGCTTTCTTT. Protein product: CASSFREGTEAFF.

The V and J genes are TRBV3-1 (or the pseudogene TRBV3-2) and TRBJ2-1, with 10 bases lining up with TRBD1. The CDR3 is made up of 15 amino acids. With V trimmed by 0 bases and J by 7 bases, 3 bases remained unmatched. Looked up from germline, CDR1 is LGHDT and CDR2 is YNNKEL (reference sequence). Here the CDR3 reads CASSQEGTGENEQFF. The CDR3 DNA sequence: TGTGCCAGCAGCCAAGAGGGGACAGGGGAGAATGAGCAGTTCTTC.

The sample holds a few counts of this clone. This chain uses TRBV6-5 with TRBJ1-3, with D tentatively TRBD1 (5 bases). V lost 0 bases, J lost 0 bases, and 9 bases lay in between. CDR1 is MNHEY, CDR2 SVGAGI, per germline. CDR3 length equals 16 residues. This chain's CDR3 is CASSYSQASSGNTIYF. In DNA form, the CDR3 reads TGTGCCAGCAGTTACTCACAGGCAAGCTCTGGAAACACCATATATTTT.

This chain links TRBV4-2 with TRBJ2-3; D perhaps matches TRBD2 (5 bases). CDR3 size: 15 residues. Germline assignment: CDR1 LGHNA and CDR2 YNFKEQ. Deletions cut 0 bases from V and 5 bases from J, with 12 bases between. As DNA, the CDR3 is TGTGCCAGCAGCCAAGATTTGAGGGCCCAAGATACGCAGTATTTT. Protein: CASSQDLRAQDTQYF.

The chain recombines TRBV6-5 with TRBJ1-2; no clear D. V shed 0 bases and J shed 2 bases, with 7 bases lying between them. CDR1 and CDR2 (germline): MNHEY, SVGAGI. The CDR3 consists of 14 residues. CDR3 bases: TGTGCCAGCAGTTACTCGTGGCAGAACTATGGCTACACCTTC. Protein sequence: CASSYSWQNYGYTF.

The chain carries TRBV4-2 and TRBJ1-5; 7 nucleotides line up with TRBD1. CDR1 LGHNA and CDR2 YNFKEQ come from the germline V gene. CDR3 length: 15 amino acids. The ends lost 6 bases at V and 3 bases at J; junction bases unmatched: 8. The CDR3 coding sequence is TGTGCCAGCAGTGGGGGACAGAACGACAATCAGCCCCAGCATTTT. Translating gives CASSGGQNDNQPQHF.